A selection of T cell receptor beta chains follows, all from one sample in a study of shared clonotypes between healthy human individuals. Clones were sequenced by immunoSEQ multiplex PCR, and TCRdb holds only the in-frame ones, with some missing. The data contain 1.4 million to 1.5 million clones, about 96% of them singletons. The sequencing input was naive CD4+ T cells sorted from blood. Receptor source: a man aged 25-45 years in good health. Both conserved end residues are part of each CDR3. Each record gives: D gene, CDR3 length, J gene, clone size, V gene, CDR3 protein, CDR3 DNA. The D gene is left open where the match is weak. Not every row has a clone size; where given, it reads once, few, many or a size class.

>NA|14|TRBJ1-1|NA|TRBV30
CAWSWSGPHTEAFF
TGTGCCTGGAGTTGGTCGGGTCCCCACACTGAAGCTTTCTTT
>TRBD1|15|TRBJ1-2|NA|TRBV19
CASSNPGQGAYGYTF
TGTGCCAGTAGTAACCCGGGACAGGGGGCCTATGGCTACACCTTC
>NA|13|TRBJ1-1|NA|TRBV6-1
CASSPRGNTEAFF
TGTGCCAGCAGTCCCAGGGGGAACACTGAAGCTTTCTTT
>TRBD2|15|TRBJ2-5|NA|TRBV7-9
CASSRLAAIEETQYF
TGTGCCAGCAGCCGCCTAGCGGCCATAGAAGAGACCCAGTACTTC
>TRBD2|16|TRBJ2-3|NA|TRBV27
CASSLRASGSTDTQYF
TGTGCCAGCAGTTTACGGGCTAGCGGGAGCACAGATACGCAGTATTTT
>NA|13|TRBJ2-7|NA|TRBV19
CASKDSQRYEQYF
TGTGCCAGTAAGGATTCCCAAAGATACGAGCAGTACTTC
>NA|16|TRBJ1-3|NA|TRBV6-5
CASSYSPGSSGNTIYF
TGTGCCAGCAGTTACTCTCCAGGGAGTTCTGGAAACACCATATATTTT
>TRBD2|18|TRBJ2-1|NA|TRBV5-1
CASSPGLKAGVDYNEQFF
TGCGCCAGCAGCCCTGGCTTAAAAGCGGGAGTAGATTACAATGAGCAGTTCTTC
>NA|16|TRBJ2-5|NA|TRBV5-4
CASSPTGKPPLETQYF
TGTGCCAGCAGCCCTACAGGAAAGCCGCCGTTAGAGACCCAGTACTTC
>TRBD2|18|TRBJ2-7|NA|TRBV5-6
CASRTQTSGRFTRYEQYF
TGTGCCAGCAGAACGCAGACTAGCGGGAGATTTACCCGCTACGAGCAGTACTTC
>NA|15|TRBJ1-1|once|TRBV7-9
CASSYNPTVNTEAFF
TGTGCCAGCAGCTATAACCCGACAGTGAACACTGAAGCTTTCTTT